Each of the 21 T cell receptor beta chains below was sequenced from the same sample in a study of T-cell reconstitution after alpha-beta-depleted transplantation in children. Preparing the TCRbeta library involved the use of unique molecular identifiers. TCRdb passed the PCR reads through MiXCR, listing each CDR3 protein once. Among some 600,000 distinct CDR3 sequences, 10% to 15% were seen once, and the ten largest hold approximately 2.1%. Sequencing was performed on PBMCs, mostly from graft donor cells, taken 360 days after TCRalphabeta/CD19-depleted stem cell transplant. Receptor source: a male patient younger than 18 who had a stem cell transplant for acute myeloid leukemia, so the T cells may come from the graft donor.

There are many counts of this clonotype. V gene TRBV28 combines with J gene TRBJ2-3; the D gene is possibly TRBD2 (6 bases). Between the trimmed V and J ends, which lost 8 bases and 1 base, there was a span of 10 bases. The CDR3 runs 13 residues. The germline gives CDR1 MDHEN, CDR2 SYDVKM. The CDR3 region has the DNA TGTGCCAGCGGCGGGACTGGCACAGATACGCAGTATTTT. Its protein is CASGGTGTDTQYF.

This clonotype appeared many times. This chain connects TRBV19 to TRBJ2-6, with 7 bases that match TRBD1. The CDR3 extends over 17 amino acids. The ends lost 4 bases at V and 0 bases at J; junction bases unmatched: 6. The V gene's germline CDR1 is LNHDA and CDR2 SQIVND (reference sequence). CDR3 sequence reads: CASSTTGIVSGANVLTF. The CDR3, as DNA: TGTGCCAGTAGTACGACAGGGATAGTCTCTGGGGCCAACGTCCTGACTTTC. The full variable domain, rest sourced from reference TRBV19 and TRBJ2-6, is DGGITQSPKYLFRKEGQNVTLSCEQNLNHDAMYWYRQDPGQGLRLIYYSQIVNDFQKGDIAEGYSVSREKKESFPLTVTSAQKNPTAFYLCASSTTGIVSGANVLTFGAGSRLTVL.

This chain uses TRBV30 with TRBJ2-7; D gene ambiguous. Trimming removed 0 bases from V and 6 bases from J, with 15 bases in between. Germline V CDR1 and CDR2: GTSNPN, SVGIG (reference sequence). The CDR3 runs 14 residues. CDR3: CAWSVLRLSIEQYF. CDR3 bases: TGTGCCTGGAGTGTACTTCGCTTGTCAATCGAGCAGTACTTC.

The sample holds many counts of this clonotype. This chain links TRBV18 with TRBJ2-1; D remains unclear. V was cut by 0 bases and J by 10 bases, with 10 bases left in between. Germline values: CDR1 KGHSH, CDR2 LQKENI. The CDR3 totals 13 residues. CDR3 bases: TGTGCCAGCTCACCACCGTTCCTCAGGGAGCAGTTCTTC. This sequence encodes CASSPPFLREQFF.

This clonotype occurred many times. The chain employs TRBV27 and TRBJ2-1; perhaps TRBD2 as D (6 bases). The CDR3 totals 15 residues. CDR1 and CDR2 from the germline V gene are MNHEY and SMNVEV (reference sequence). Trimming pared 3 bases from V and 1 base from J, leaving 10 bases between. The DNA of the CDR3 is TGTGCCAGCAGTTTTCGTGCGGGGTCCTACAATGAGCAGTTCTTC. Protein product: CASSFRAGSYNEQFF.

The V gene is TRBV28, the J gene TRBJ2-2, with 9 nucleotides matching TRBD1. Germline V gene lookup returns CDR1 MDHEN and CDR2 SYDVKM. Trimming removed 3 bases from V and 7 bases from J; junction bases left unmatched: 21. This CDR3 comprises 20 residues. CDR3 DNA: TGTGCCAGCAGTTTTTTCACGGGAATCCCCGGGACAGGGTTATACGGGGAGCTGTTTTTT. Translated, it gives CASSFFTGIPGTGLYGELFF.

J is TRBJ2-2 and V is TRBV28; 8 bases line up with TRBD1. The CDR3 spans 16 residues. From germline, CDR1 is MDHEN and CDR2 SYDVKM. V gave up 6 bases and J gave up 3 bases; unmatched junction bases: 9. The DNA of the CDR3 is TGTGCCAGCAGCCCCTACAGGGGGATGGACACCGGGGAGCTGTTTTTT. Protein: CASSPYRGMDTGELFF.

V is TRBV7-9 and J is TRBJ1-2; D not resolved. Germline V lookup: CDR1 SEHNR, CDR2 FQNEAQ (reference sequence). V lost 3 bases and J lost 5, with 10 bases in between. The CDR3 consists of 13 residues. The CDR3 DNA reads as TGTGCCAGCAGCTTTAAGGAGAAGTATGGCTACACCTTC. Its protein is CASSFKEKYGYTF.

The table lists this clonotype with a few counts. The V call is TRBV7-8, the J call TRBJ2-7; no definite D call. Trimming took off 0 bases at V and 2 bases at J, with 5 bases between the two ends. This CDR3 is 13 amino acids long. Germline V gives CDR1 SGHVS, CDR2 FQNEAQ. The DNA of the CDR3 is TGTGCCAGCAGCTTAGCGTCAACCTACGAGCAGTACTTC. It encodes CASSLASTYEQYF.

V gene TRBV4-2 combines with J gene TRBJ2-1, with TRBD2 matching over 9 bases. CDR1 is LGHNA and CDR2 is YNFKEQ in the germline V gene. The CDR3 length is 15 residues. J lost 7 bases, V lost 1 base, and 5 bases had no gene match. As DNA, the CDR3 is TGTGCCAGCAGCCAAGTTTGGGCGGGAGGGAATGAGCAGTTCTTC. Its translation: CASSQVWAGGNEQFF.

The chain is built from TRBV6-5 and TRBJ2-1; D may be TRBD2 (7 bases). The CDR3 extends over 19 amino acids. The germline V gene encodes CDR1 MNHEY and CDR2 SVGAGI. V was pared by 2 bases and J by 0 bases, with 20 bases between. This chain's CDR3 is CASSYRGGGELASYNEQFF. CDR3 DNA: TGTGCCAGCAGTTACAGGGGGGGAGGGGAGTTAGCCTCCTACAATGAGCAGTTCTTC.

This clonotype was detected only a few times. The genes are TRBV20-1 and TRBJ2-3; 12 bases align to TRBD2. CDR3 size: 15 residues. Trimming at V came to 6 bases and at J to 5 bases, leaving 9 bases not matched to a gene. Per the germline V gene, CDR1 is DFQATT and CDR2 is SNEGSKA (reference sequence). The CDR3, as DNA: TGCAGTGCCCCAATTCTAGCGGGAGGGGGAGATACGCAGTATTTT. This encodes CSAPILAGGGDTQYF.

This clonotype was seen a handful of times. This chain uses TRBV6-2 or TRBV6-3 with TRBJ2-1; D is perhaps TRBD2 (5 bases). The V end lost 10 bases, the J end lost 2 bases, and 18 bases lay between the germline ends. The length of the CDR3 is 15 residues. Germline CDR1 MNHEY, CDR2 SVGEGT. The CDR3 sequence is CATHGGYPTYNEQFF. As DNA, the CDR3 is TGTGCCACCCATGGCGGGTACCCGACCTACAATGAGCAGTTCTTC.

This clonotype was found many times. The chain uses TRBV29-1 and TRBJ2-1; TRBD1 or TRBD2 may be the D gene (5 bases each). The CDR3 length is 13 residues. V gave up 7 bases and J gave up 3 bases, with 13 bases separating them. Per the germline V gene, CDR1 is SQVTM and CDR2 is ANQGSEA. CDR3 sequence: CSAAPGRYNEQFF. For the CDR3, the DNA is TGCAGCGCGGCCCCGGGACGCTACAATGAGCAGTTCTTC.

This clonotype was recorded many times. The V call is TRBV7-2, the J call TRBJ2-7; D is possibly TRBD2 (6 bases). The germline V gene has CDR1 SGHTA and CDR2 FQGNSA. The CDR3 has 11 amino acids. V lost 8 bases and J lost 3, with 8 bases in between. The CDR3 DNA reads as TGTGCCAGCCGGCGGGGCTACGAGCAGTACTTC. Translated: CASRRGYEQYF.

CDR3 residues: CASNPGQLYQETQYF. CDR3 in DNA: TGTGCCAGTAACCCGGGACAGTTGTACCAAGAGACCCAGTACTTC. V is TRBV19 and J is TRBJ2-5, with TRBD1 matching over 7 bases. This CDR3 has 15 residues. Germline lookup yields CDR1 LNHDA and CDR2 SQIVND (reference sequence). V trimming: 7 bases; J trimming: 0 bases; junction bases outside the gene matches: 8.

This clonotype was detected a few times. This rearrangement joins TRBV7-2 to TRBJ2-5; D perhaps matches TRBD2 (6 bases). The CDR3 is 16 amino acids. Looked up from germline, CDR1 is SGHTA and CDR2 is FQGNSA. Trimming removed 4 bases at V and 2 bases at J, with 17 bases between. The CDR3: CASSSGRSPLQETQYF. For the CDR3, the DNA is TGTGCCAGCAGCTCGGGGAGGTCTCCTCTGCAAGAGACCCAGTACTTC.

V is TRBV12-3 or TRBV12-4 and J is TRBJ2-5; 8 nucleotides align to TRBD1. This CDR3 has 14 residues. The V and J ends lost 3 bases and 5 bases, in that order; junction bases with no gene match: 5. As DNA, the CDR3 is TGTGCCAGCAGTTTCGGGGACAGGTGGGAGACCCAGTACTTC. Translated, it gives CASSFGDRWETQYF.

Comment on this clonotype: A read error may account for a junction end that differs from germline. The chain has TRBV7-7 and TRBJ2-2; D might be TRBD1 or TRBD2, each matching 6 bases. Germline V lookup: CDR1 SSHAT, CDR2 FNYEAQ (reference sequence). The CDR3 sequence is 16 residues long. CDR3 residues: CASSWGPAGNTGELFF. As DNA, the CDR3 is TGTGCTAGCAGCTGGGGGCCAGCGGGGAACACCGGGGAGCTGTTTTTT.

Points on this clonotype: A much larger clone differs by one base, so this may be a read error. Because the CDR3 is missing its conserved closing phenylalanine or tryptophan, this is likely a read error. The gene calls are TRBV28 and TRBJ2-7; a possible D gene is TRBD2 (6 bases). Germline V CDR1 and CDR2: MDHEN, SYDVKM. This CDR3 is built from 15 residues. V lost 6 bases and J lost 1, with 16 bases in between. CDR3 loop: CASREAGSGSYEQYI. CDR3 DNA sequence: TGTGCCAGCAGGGAGGCGGGTAGCGGATCCTACGAGCAGTACATC.

The V gene is TRBV15, the J gene TRBJ2-7; the D is unclear. CDR1 LNHNV and CDR2 YYDKDF come from the germline V gene (reference sequence). This CDR3 region has 14 residues. V was shortened by 0 bases and J by 2 bases, with 8 bases between the two germline ends. The CDR3 spells CATSRDSTAYEQYF. The CDR3 DNA reads as TGTGCCACCAGCAGAGATTCGACCGCCTACGAGCAGTACTTC.